The 26 T cell receptor beta chains presented below share a single source sample, sequenced in a study of T cells in Graves' hyperthyroidism and ophthalmopathy. RNA transcripts yielded amplified TCR beta CDR3 regions. The HTBI set primed first-round TCR CDR3 RT-PCR. MiXCR, run by TCRdb on the multiplex PCR reads, gives a single entry per CDR3 protein. The sample lists hundreds of thousands of distinct CDR3 sequences; roughly a sixth were seen once. What was sequenced was blood. The receptors originated from a woman between 45 and 65 years old with Graves' hyperthyroidism that later progressed to Graves' ophthalmopathy.

The chain has TRBV20-1 and TRBJ2-7, with D perhaps matching TRBD1 (5 bases). The CDR3 is 14 residues long. V dropped 0 bases and J dropped 1 base, with 10 bases sitting between them. CDR1 DFQATT and CDR2 SNEGSKA come from the germline V gene (reference sequence). CDR3 sequence (DNA): TGCAGTGCTAGAGATATGGACACATCCTACGAGCAGTACTTC. It yields the protein CSARDMDTSYEQYF.

This clonotype was detected ten times or more. The genes are TRBV2 and TRBJ2-3; the match to TRBD2 covers 9 bases. V was clipped by 3 bases and J by 4 bases; unmatched bases: 5. Germline assignment: CDR1 SNHLY and CDR2 FYNNEI. The CDR3 is made up of 15 amino acids. The CDR3: CASSEMRGGPDTQYF. CDR3 coding DNA: TGTGCCAGCAGTGAGATGCGGGGGGGCCCAGATACGCAGTATTTT.

This chain connects TRBV5-6 to TRBJ2-7, with D possibly matching TRBD1 (6 bases). CDR3 length: 14 amino acids. The ends were cut back, 5 bases at V and 4 bases at J, with 16 bases in the middle. Germline CDR1 is SGHDT and CDR2 is YYEEEE. The CDR3 DNA sequence: TGTGCCAGCAGAAGTACAGGGAAGGGGTACGAGCAGTACTTC. This sequence encodes CASRSTGKGYEQYF.

In regard to this clonotype: A junction end diverges from the germline sequence, so it may reflect a read error. The chain couples TRBV29-1 to TRBJ2-5, with a tentative D call TRBD2 (7 bases). The length of the CDR3 is 12 residues. Germline assignment: CDR1 SQVTM and CDR2 ANQGSEA. CDR3: CSVDTGRETQHF. The CDR3 bases are TGCAGCGTTGATACAGGGAGGGAGACCCAGCACTTC.

In its sample, this clonotype was seen many times. The chain is built from TRBV30 and TRBJ1-1; D gene uncertain. The CDR3 runs 13 residues. The V gene lost 0 bases and the J gene lost 7 bases, with 12 bases spanning the gap. CDR1 is GTSNPN, CDR2 SVGIG, per germline (reference sequence). The CDR3, as DNA: TGTGCCTGGAGTGTAAAGCAGGAAAGTGAAGCTTTCTTT. Protein product: CAWSVKQESEAFF.

The J gene is TRBJ1-2, the V gene TRBV6-1, with TRBD1 matching 9 bases. V lost 6 bases and J lost 10; bases outside the gene matches: 6. The germline V gene encodes CDR1 MNHNS and CDR2 SASEGT. The CDR3 spans 12 residues. In DNA, the CDR3 is TGTGCCAGCAGACGACAGGGGGGAGACTACACCTTC. It codes for CASRRQGGDYTF.

This clonotype has a count of ten or more. The chain is built from TRBV12-3 or TRBV12-4 and TRBJ2-3; TRBD2 aligns across 8 bases. The V segment lost 1 base and the J segment 4 bases; nucleotides outside the gene matches: 7. The CDR3 runs 16 residues. CDR3 bases: TGTGCCAGCAGTTTAGTCGGCGGGGGGAGTGCAGATACGCAGTATTTT. As protein: CASSLVGGGSADTQYF.

The chain couples TRBV5-1 to TRBJ1-5, with a weak D call TRBD1 (6 bases). Per germline, CDR1 SGHRS and CDR2 YFSETQ. The CDR3 contains 14 residues. Trimming took off 0 bases at V and 6 bases at J, with 10 bases between the two ends. DNA of the CDR3: TGCGCCAGCAGCTTGGAGGGGGATGTTCAGCCCCAGCATTTT. Translation: CASSLEGDVQPQHF.

This clonotype came up a few times. Compared with germline, one end of the junction differs, possibly owing to a read error. The V and J genes are TRBV7-7 and TRBJ1-3; D not certain. This CDR3 comprises 14 residues. Germline loops: CDR1 SSHAT, CDR2 FNYEAQ (reference sequence). Written as DNA, the CDR3 is TGTGCTAGCAGCCAGTCCCAGGCTGGAAACACCATATATTTT. This translates into CASSQSQAGNTIYF.

The chain has TRBV20-1 and TRBJ2-5, with 7 bases lining up with TRBD2. J lost 5 bases, V lost 5 bases, and 11 bases had no gene match. Germline loops: CDR1 DFQATT, CDR2 SNEGSKA (reference sequence). The CDR3 spans 14 residues. Written as DNA, the CDR3 is TGCAGTGCTCCTCGGGACTACCCCCAGGAGACCCAGTACTTC. Translated, it gives CSAPRDYPQETQYF.

Only a few counts were recorded for this clonotype. The chain recombines TRBV20-1 with TRBJ2-5; a possible D gene is TRBD1 (6 bases). Between the trimmed V and J ends, which lost 0 bases and 2 bases, there was a span of 10 bases. CDR3 length: 14 amino acids. Germline lookup yields CDR1 DFQATT and CDR2 SNEGSKA (reference sequence). CDR3 sequence: CSARDLQGQETQYF. As DNA, the CDR3 is TGCAGTGCTAGAGATCTACAGGGTCAAGAGACCCAGTACTTC.

The chain combines TRBV6-5 with TRBJ2-2; 10 bases line up with TRBD2. The CDR3 has 16 amino acids. Germline CDR1 reads MNHEY; CDR2 reads SVGAGI. V lost 4 bases, J lost 3 bases, and 5 bases stayed unmatched. CDR3 sequence reads: CASSSAGGPHTGELFF. Written as DNA, the CDR3 is TGTGCCAGCAGTTCAGCGGGGGGGCCGCACACCGGGGAGCTGTTTTTT.

Only one count was recorded for this clonotype. This rearrangement joins TRBV29-1 to TRBJ2-5; D call uncertain. V lost 3 bases, J lost 0 bases, and 11 bases lay in between. Germline V gene sequence: CDR1 SQVTM, CDR2 ANQGSEA. CDR3 length: 14 amino acids. CDR3 coding DNA: TGCAGCGTTGATGTGGCAGGCGACCAAGAGACCCAGTACTTC. Translation: CSVDVAGDQETQYF. Full variable domain (missing parts from reference TRBV29-1 and TRBJ2-5): SAVISQKPSRDICQRGTSLTIQCQVDSQVTMMFWYRQQPGQSLTLIATANQGSEATYESGFVIDKFPISRPNLTFSTLTVSNMSPEDSSIYLCSVDVAGDQETQYFGPGTRLLVL.

In its sample, this clonotype was seen many times. The rearrangement uses TRBV11-2 and TRBJ1-1, with a weak D call TRBD1 (6 bases). The CDR3 has 13 amino acids. Germline V lookup: CDR1 SGHAT, CDR2 FQNNGV. Trimming removed 7 bases at V and 5 bases at J, with 14 bases between. The CDR3 DNA is TGTGCCAGCAACACAGGGTTAAAAACTGAAGCTTTCTTT. Its translation: CASNTGLKTEAFF.

This chain connects TRBV11-2 to TRBJ1-1, with no clear D. The V gene lost 8 bases and the J gene lost 11 bases, with 21 bases spanning the gap. The CDR3 covers 13 residues. Germline assignment: CDR1 SGHAT and CDR2 FQNNGV. The CDR3 is CASQLSMTNPAFF. In DNA form, the CDR3 reads TGTGCCAGCCAGCTCTCTATGACAAATCCTGCTTTCTTT. Together with reference TRBV11-2 and TRBJ1-1, the CDR3 gives the full variable domain: EAGVAQSPRYKIIEKRQSVAFWCNPISGHATLYWYQQILGQGPKLLIQFQNNGVVDDSQLPKDRFSAERLKGVDSTLKIQPAKLEDSAVYLCASQLSMTNPAFFGQGTRLTVV.

This clonotype was seen at least ten times. The J gene is TRBJ2-7, the V gene TRBV6-1; 8 bases match TRBD1. Germline V gene lookup returns CDR1 MNHNS and CDR2 SASEGT. CDR3 length: 14 residues. Germline trimming cut 5 bases from V and 5 bases from J; bases unmatched to any gene: 8. This CDR3 is CASSSDRGPHEQYF. The CDR3 coding sequence is TGTGCCAGCAGTTCTGACAGGGGACCCCACGAGCAGTACTTC.

This clonotype was seen a few times. The gene calls are TRBV6-5 and TRBJ1-6; maybe TRBD1 (6 bases). This CDR3 is 15 amino acids long. V lost 0 bases and J 7 bases, leaving 10 bases between the germline ends. Per germline, CDR1 MNHEY and CDR2 SVGAGI. CDR3 sequence reads: CASSYSGQLNSPLHF. The CDR3 nucleotides are TGTGCCAGCAGTTACTCAGGACAGCTCAATTCACCCCTCCACTTT.

The chain is built from TRBV4-2 and TRBJ2-2; 8 nucleotides match TRBD2. CDR1 is LGHNA and CDR2 is YNFKEQ in the germline V gene. CDR3 length: 18 amino acids. Losses at the gene ends were 0 bases for V and 0 bases for J; bases not matched to a gene: 6. CDR3 loop: CASSQDLGGGSNTGELFF. For the CDR3, the DNA is TGTGCCAGCAGCCAAGATCTGGGCGGGGGGTCGAACACCGGGGAGCTGTTTTTT.

A few counts support this clonotype. The rearrangement joins TRBV4-1 to TRBJ1-5, with 10 bases matching TRBD1. CDR3 size: 17 residues. In germline, CDR1 is MGHRA, CDR2 YSYEKL. Trimming cost V 1 base and J 5 bases; bases outside gene matches: 8. CDR3 sequence reads: CASSQVRQGAKYQPQHF. In DNA form, the CDR3 reads TGCGCCAGCAGCCAAGTCAGACAGGGGGCGAAGTATCAGCCCCAGCATTTT.

The chain joins TRBV20-1 to TRBJ1-2; D is unclear. Germline V gene sequence: CDR1 DFQATT, CDR2 SNEGSKA (reference sequence). This CDR3 is built from 16 residues. Between the trimmed V and J ends, which lost 0 bases and 4 bases, there was a span of 18 bases. The CDR3 nucleotides read TGCAGTGCTAGAGATTTAAGGGAGGAACGGGCCTATGGCTACACCTTC. Translating gives CSARDLREERAYGYTF.

The chain recombines TRBV6-1 with TRBJ1-2, with 10 bases aligning to TRBD1. Germline CDR1 is MNHNS and CDR2 is SASEGT. CDR3 length: 17 residues. The junction had 14 bases not matched to a gene; V was cut back by 8 bases and J by 2 bases. This CDR3 reads CASFRGSRDRGNYGYTF. CDR3 in DNA: TGTGCCAGCTTTAGGGGCTCCCGGGACAGGGGAAACTATGGCTACACCTTC.

This clonotype was picked up many times. The chain recombines TRBV3-1 with TRBJ1-5, with D hard to call. The CDR3 spans 14 residues. Trimming left V 0 bases short and J 1 base short, with 4 bases between. The germline gives CDR1 LGHDT, CDR2 YNNKEL (reference sequence). The CDR3 region is CASSQDASNQPQHF. The CDR3 DNA sequence: TGTGCCAGCAGCCAAGATGCAAGCAATCAGCCCCAGCATTTT.

The CDR3 DNA follows: TGTGCCAGCAGCGACAGTGGGGGAGTTTCGAACTATGGCTACACCTTC. Amino acids: CASSDSGGVSNYGYTF. The chain uses TRBV7-9 and TRBJ1-2; tentatively, D is TRBD1 (5 bases). Germline CDR1 SEHNR, CDR2 FQNEAQ (reference sequence). This CDR3 spans 16 amino acids. V was pared by 5 bases and J by 2 bases, with 18 bases between.

This clonotype was seen only a few times. The chain recombines TRBV9 with TRBJ2-1, with D perhaps TRBD2 (6 bases). Germline CDR1 and CDR2: SGDLS and YYNGEE. The ends were cut back, 1 base at V and 6 bases at J, with 17 bases in the middle. The CDR3 has 16 amino acids. CDR3 region: CASSVLPRRGSNEQFF. The CDR3 DNA sequence: TGTGCCAGCAGCGTACTTCCGAGACGGGGGAGCAATGAGCAGTTCTTC.

Ten or more counts support this clonotype. V usage is TRBV30 and J usage is TRBJ1-1; maybe TRBD1 (5 bases). Trimming cost V 3 bases and J 5 bases, with 13 bases left between them. Germline assignment: CDR1 GTSNPN and CDR2 SVGIG (reference sequence). The CDR3 runs to 13 residues. The CDR3 DNA is TGTGCCTGGAGAATAGGGGAGGGGACTGAAGCTTTCTTT. As protein: CAWRIGEGTEAFF.

This clonotype was counted between two and nine times. The V gene is TRBV20-1, the J gene TRBJ1-5; TRBD1 is a possible D gene (6 bases). There are 15 residues in the CDR3. CDR1 and CDR2 (germline): DFQATT, SNEGSKA (reference sequence). The V end was cut by 3 bases, the J end by 0 bases, with 12 bases between. The CDR3 nucleotides read TGCAGTGCTAGGGTCAGGGGATATAGCAATCAGCCCCAGCATTTT. Translating it yields CSARVRGYSNQPQHF.